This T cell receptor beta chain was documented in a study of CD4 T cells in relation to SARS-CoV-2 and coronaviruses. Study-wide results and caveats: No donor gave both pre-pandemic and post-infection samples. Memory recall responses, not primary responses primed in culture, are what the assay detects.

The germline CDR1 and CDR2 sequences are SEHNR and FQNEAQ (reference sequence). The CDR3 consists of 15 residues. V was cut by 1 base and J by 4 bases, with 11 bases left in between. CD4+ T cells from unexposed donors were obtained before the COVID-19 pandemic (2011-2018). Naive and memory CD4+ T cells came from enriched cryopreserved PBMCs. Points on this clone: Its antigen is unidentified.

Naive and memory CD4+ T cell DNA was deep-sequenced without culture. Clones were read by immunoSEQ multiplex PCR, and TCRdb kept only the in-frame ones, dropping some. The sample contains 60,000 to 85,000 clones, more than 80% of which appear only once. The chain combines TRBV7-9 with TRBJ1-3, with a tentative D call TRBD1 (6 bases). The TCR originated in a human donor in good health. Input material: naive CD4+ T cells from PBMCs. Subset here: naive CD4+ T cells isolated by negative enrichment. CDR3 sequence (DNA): TGTGCCAGCAGCTTAGTACAGGGATTCGGAAACACCATATATTTT. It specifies CASSLVQGFGNTIYF. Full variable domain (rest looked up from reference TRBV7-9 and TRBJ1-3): DTGVSQNPRHKITKRGQNVTFRCDPISEHNRLYWYRQTLGQGPEFLTYFQNEAQLEKSRLLSDRFSAERPKGSFSTLEIQRTEQGDSAMYLCASSLVQGFGNTIYFGEGSWLTVV.